The 6 T cell receptor beta chains listed next were all sequenced from one sample in a study of T cells in Graves' hyperthyroidism and ophthalmopathy. Template material for amplifying TCR beta CDR3 regions consisted of RNA transcripts. HTBI primers were the set used in a first-round RT-PCR of the TCR CDR3. TCRdb processed the multiplex PCR reads anew with MiXCR; each CDR3 protein has one entry. Of hundreds of thousands of distinct CDR3 sequences in the sample, about 20% were seen once. Material: blood. These receptors originate from a man aged 25 to 45 with Graves' ophthalmopathy.

In nucleotides, the CDR3 is TGCAGTGCACCCGGGACTTTCTACGAGCAGTACTTC. Protein product: CSAPGTFYEQYF. V usage is TRBV20-1 and J usage is TRBJ2-7; D is perhaps TRBD2 (6 bases). This CDR3 has 12 residues. V was trimmed by 6 bases and J by 3 bases, leaving 12 bases between them. Germline lookup yields CDR1 DFQATT and CDR2 SNEGSKA (reference sequence).

J is TRBJ2-4 and V is TRBV5-1, with D tentatively TRBD1 or TRBD2 (5 bases each). The ends were cut back, 1 base at V and 9 bases at J, with 17 bases in the middle. CDR1 and CDR2 (germline): SGHRS, YFSETQ. This CDR3 region has 15 residues. The CDR3 nucleotides read TGCGCCAGCAGCTTGAGTCGGGGCGGATTGGCCATTCAGTACTTC. Its protein is CASSLSRGGLAIQYF.

This clonotype was recorded at least ten times. CDR3 residues: CASSPTTFNTEAFF. The CDR3 DNA reads TGTGCCAGCAGCCCCACGACCTTCAACACTGAAGCTTTCTTT. This chain links TRBV7-2 with TRBJ1-1; D gene uncertain. The germline V gene encodes CDR1 SGHTA and CDR2 FQGNSA. Trimming cost V 5 bases and J 2 bases, with 12 bases left between them. The CDR3 covers 14 residues.

The sample holds a few counts of this clonotype. V is TRBV20-1 and J is TRBJ1-5; a possible D gene is TRBD1 (6 bases). The germline V and J ends were trimmed by 6 bases and 3 bases, with 15 bases remaining between them. The length of the CDR3 is 14 residues. CDR1 and CDR2 (germline): DFQATT, SNEGSKA (reference sequence). CDR3 nucleotides: TGCAGTGCCTTGACAGGAGTGACCAATCAGCCCCAGCATTTT. This encodes CSALTGVTNQPQHF.

This clonotype was found a few times. The gene calls are TRBV9 and TRBJ2-3; a possible D gene is TRBD2 (6 bases). V lost 4 bases to trimming and J lost 4 bases, with 19 bases between them. Germline V gene lookup returns CDR1 SGDLS and CDR2 YYNGEE. This CDR3 has 16 residues. Written as DNA, the CDR3 is TGTGCCAGCAGCCAAACCCACGGGGGAGTTGCAGATACGCAGTATTTT. This sequence encodes CASSQTHGGVADTQYF.

In regard to this clonotype: A single base separates this from a much larger clone, so it may be a read error. This rearrangement joins TRBV28 to TRBJ1-1, with D possibly TRBD1 on 5 matching bases. CDR3 length equals 16 residues. Per the germline V gene, CDR1 is MDHEN and CDR2 is SYDVKM. The V gene lost 8 bases and the J gene lost 0 bases, with 19 bases spanning the gap. The CDR3: CASRGRSLIMNTEAFF. The CDR3 coding sequence is TGTGCCAGCCGGGGGAGAAGCCTCATCATGAACACTGAAGCTTTCTTT.